This TCR beta chain is from a study of blood T cell repertoires in COVID-19. Study in general: Spain, Italy and the United States supplied samples that represented acute and convalescent COVID-19. The analysed material was cDNA or gDNA that came from T cells, B-cell-depleted T cells, or PBMCs.

Authors' data handling: Counts of nucleated cells, estimated from reference gene primer amplification, were obtained. The protocol was immunoSEQ multiplex PCR, while the TCRdb copy is restricted to in-frame clones and leaves out a portion. That table supplies the V and J calls and clone size; D and trimming were determined from the DNA. Found here are some 64,000 clones, roughly 88% of them singletons; the top ten hold less than 4.5%. The V end lost 10 bases, the J end lost 7 bases, and 13 bases lay between the germline ends. The CDR3 is 12 amino acids. Germline V gene lookup returns CDR1 SEHNR and CDR2 FQNEAQ (reference sequence).

Material for sequencing was peripheral blood. The sequence was obtained from a man aged 50-60 years with active COVID-19. V usage is TRBV7-9 and J usage is TRBJ2-2; D not certain. In DNA, the CDR3 is TGTGCCAAGGCGAGTGGCGGCGGGGAGCTGTTTTTT. Its translation is CAKASGGGELFF. Variable domain in full (rest from reference TRBV7-9 and TRBJ2-2): DTGVSQNPRHKITKRGQNVTFRCDPISEHNRLYWYRQTLGQGPEFLTYFQNEAQLEKSRLLSDRFSAERPKGSFSTLEIQRTEQGDSAMYLCAKASGGGELFFGEGSRLTVL.